This T cell receptor beta chain was found in a study of blood T cell repertoires in COVID-19 (dated by TCRdb to 2020 to 2022). With respect to the entire study: Samples from collaborators originated in the United States, Italy and Spain and spanned both the acute and convalescent phases of COVID-19. The material from the prospective study consisted of cDNA or gDNA derived from T cells, B-cell-depleted T cells, or PBMCs. Deeply sampled blood TCRbeta repertoires from subjects exposed to, actively infected with, or recovered from COVID-19 were included in the dataset. The repertoires were released in a freely available public database meant as a resource for research on the immune response to SARS-CoV-2. Samples came from the ongoing ImmuneRACE study (first 160 participants) plus 1,254 subjects from 6 global collaborators. Sample metadata almost always included a de-identified subject ID, COVID-19 status, age in years and sex. Where available, HLA class I and class II types were taken from metadata supplied by the sample provider and were not determined by assay-based typing.

Remarks on this clone: Its specific antigen is unknown. No per-base quality is available; no much larger clone lies one base away.

The immunoSEQ Assay, a bias-controlled multiplex PCR, was used to amplify TCRbeta CDR3 regions from genomic DNA. Concerning the study's data processing: Nucleated cell counts per sample were estimated from amplification of reference gene primers within the assay. To quantify the absolute abundance of each unique TCRbeta CDR3 rearrangement, sequence reads were collapsed and filtered. For each sample, productive Simpson clonality was calculated by taking the square root of Simpson's diversity index across productive rearrangements. TCRdb took this table from immuneACCESS and kept in-frame rearrangements with V and J called. Such tables lack part of the clones; where checked against another copy, unresolved V genes explain under half of the gap, and the rest is unexplained. V and J calls and clone size are those listed in that table; D and trimming were worked out from the DNA. This sample is represented by 190,000 or so clones; roughly 73% of them were singletons. Together, the top ten hold approximately 3% of the sample.

Overall results and qualifications from the work: The amount of clinical and demographic metadata varied by source and participant and was provided uncurated.

Reading from cysteine to phenylalanine, the CDR3 counts 17 amino acids. Of the read, only the CDR3 DNA is kept; its 51 bases are in frame from base 1. The germline V gene yields KGHDR for CDR1 and SFDVKD for CDR2. Germline trimming: 4 bases from V, 7 bases from J; junction bases outside gene matches: 17. Collaborating institutions collected whole blood in K2EDTA tubes following their own protocols. For TCRbeta analysis, collaborator samples were shipped as frozen whole blood, as isolated PBMCs, or as DNA extracted from either sample type. This sequence was found in a woman of 80 years or more with active or convalescent COVID-19. The sequenced sample was peripheral blood. The chain employs TRBV24-1 and TRBJ1-2, with 7 bases in between that match TRBD1. The CDR3 region has the sequence CATSERKNTGEVGGYTF. The DNA reads as follows: TGTGCCACCAGTGAACGGAAAAACACAGGGGAGGTTGGTGGCTACACCTTC.